The source of this T cell receptor beta chain is a study of post-analysis software for immune sequencing data (dated by TCRdb to 2015 to 2017). Turning to the overall study: Recorded disease courses included relapsing-remitting, secondary progressive and progressive-relapsing multiple sclerosis, with some patients lacking subtype annotation. The patient repertoires were compared against approximately eleven previously published healthy control repertoires obtained from donors aged roughly 6 to 26 years. A subset of samples was prepared in parallel using single-end sample barcoding, then pooled and co-amplified after Illumina adapter ligation.

TCR beta repertoires were profiled from peripheral blood of roughly 13 young patients with multiple sclerosis to demonstrate the VDJtools post-analysis software. The multiple sclerosis patients were children and adolescents ranging in age from roughly 6 to 16 years. Library preparation was by PCR. The listed sequencing device is Illumina HiSeq 2500. To reduce PCR and sequencing biases, unique molecular identifiers were built into the TCR beta cDNA libraries. Approximately 500,000 cDNA molecules were obtained for every 1 to 10 million input T cells, so each molecule roughly corresponded to one T cell. The patient libraries were prepared and sequenced using the same protocol as the earlier healthy control dataset. Within a given batch, samples were prepared together, multiplexed and sequenced on the same HiSeq lane. The authors' pipeline ran thus. MIGEC handled the raw barcoded reads, throwing out single-read molecular identifier groups before consensus assembly and CDR3 extraction. Clonotype tables were post-analysed with VDJtools, and diversity was normalized by down-sampling all datasets to the smallest sample size. To correct batch-related cross-sample contamination, repertoire overlap clustering matched CDR3 amino acid sequences but not nucleotide sequences. Through fastp at Q25 and MiXCR, TCRdb rebuilt clones from the public reads, retaining in-frame beta chains. Duplicate CDR3 protein sequences are folded into a single record with the most common DNA and genes. These V and J calls are TCRdb output, not the study's own analysis. The sample table shows roughly 570,000 distinct CDR3 sequences, and about a third are seen once. The ten largest clones take up about 5.6% of the sample.

Beyond this particular receptor, the publication reports: Multiple sclerosis patients had significantly lower normalized Chao1 diversity than controls, a result that suggests substantial peripheral T-cell clonal expansion. Four or five TRBV segments, including TRBV5-6, TRBV5-1 and TRBV20-1, were significantly more frequent in patients than controls. Direct clustering with F measure revealed strong co-clustering of samples prepared in the same batch, which led to a batch-effect correction. The control group was slightly older than the multiple sclerosis patient group.

In the germline V gene, CDR1 corresponds to KGHSH and CDR2 to LQKENI. V and J lose 4 bases and 8 bases, and a span of 5 bases separates them. From cysteine to phenylalanine, the CDR3 is 10 amino acids long. Only CDR3 DNA is held: 30 bases, read in frame from base 1. As regards this clonotype: The target of this receptor is not known. No much larger clone is present one base from it, and per-base qualities are unavailable.

This clonotype was obtained from a girl aged 2 to 17 with multiple sclerosis. This sequence uses TRBV18 and TRBJ1-1; perhaps TRBD1 is the D gene, with 5 bases matching. The sequencing sample was made of blood. The CDR3 loop reads CASSRGEAFF. The DNA is as follows: TGTGCCAGCTCACGGGGGGAAGCTTTCTTT.